These T cell receptor beta chains were read from a single sample in a study of blood T cell repertoires in COVID-19. Here immunoSEQ multiplex PCR was the method, and the copy in TCRdb shows in-frame clones only, minus some. The table lists about 80,000 clones, around 83% of them singletons. Sequenced: peripheral blood. The source is a man aged 80 or over with active or convalescent COVID-19. The CDR3 runs from the conserved cysteine through the conserved F or W. Fields, in order: D gene, V gene, clone size, J gene, CDR3 protein, CDR3 DNA. The D gene is left open where the match is weak. Clone size is not always given. Where it is, it says once, few, many or a class for expanded clones.

D gene: NA; V gene: TRBV5-1; clone size: NA; J gene: TRBJ2-1; CDR3 protein: CASSFNSGRAQFF; CDR3 DNA: TGCGCCAGCAGCTTCAATTCGGGCAGGGCGCAGTTCTTC
D gene: TRBD1; V gene: TRBV28; clone size: NA; J gene: TRBJ1-1; CDR3 protein: CASSLPAGQGEAFF; CDR3 DNA: TGTGCCAGCAGTTTACCTGCCGGACAGGGAGAAGCTTTCTTT
D gene: TRBD1; V gene: TRBV10-2; clone size: NA; J gene: TRBJ2-2; CDR3 protein: CASSDRDRGFTGELFF; CDR3 DNA: TGCGCCAGCAGTGATAGGGACAGGGGTTTCACCGGGGAGCTGTTTTTT
D gene: NA; V gene: TRBV19; clone size: NA; J gene: TRBJ2-3; CDR3 protein: CASSPGGAPTDTQYF; CDR3 DNA: TGTGCCAGTAGTCCGGGCGGGGCCCCCACAGATACGCAGTATTTT
D gene: TRBD1; V gene: TRBV29-1; clone size: NA; J gene: TRBJ1-1; CDR3 protein: CSATGQGALNTEAFF; CDR3 DNA: TGCAGCGCGACGGGACAGGGGGCGTTGAACACTGAAGCTTTCTTT
D gene: TRBD1; V gene: TRBV10-3; clone size: once; J gene: TRBJ2-2; CDR3 protein: CAIRGDRGLTAGELFF; CDR3 DNA: TGTGCCATCAGGGGGGACAGGGGGCTAACGGCCGGGGAGCTGTTTTTT
D gene: NA; V gene: TRBV15; clone size: NA; J gene: TRBJ2-7; CDR3 protein: CATSASGGGAYEQYF; CDR3 DNA: TGTGCCACCAGCGCCTCCGGAGGGGGGGCGTACGAGCAGTACTTC
D gene: TRBD1; V gene: TRBV19; clone size: NA; J gene: TRBJ1-5; CDR3 protein: CASSTPDRGRIQPQHF; CDR3 DNA: TGTGCCAGTAGTACCCCAGACAGGGGAAGGATTCAGCCCCAGCATTTT
D gene: NA; V gene: TRBV5-3; clone size: NA; J gene: TRBJ1-2; CDR3 protein: CARSLVVWGYTF; CDR3 DNA: TGTGCCAGAAGCCTCGTAGTTTGGGGCTACACCTTC
D gene: NA; V gene: TRBV23-1; clone size: NA; J gene: TRBJ2-7; CDR3 protein: CASSPRDYEQYF; CDR3 DNA: TGCGCCAGCAGTCCTAGAGACTACGAGCAGTACTTC
D gene: NA; V gene: TRBV30; clone size: NA; J gene: TRBJ2-2; CDR3 protein: CAWSEGRVGGELFF; CDR3 DNA: TGTGCCTGGAGTGAAGGCAGGGTCGGCGGGGAGCTGTTTTTT
D gene: TRBD1; V gene: TRBV28; clone size: NA; J gene: TRBJ1-2; CDR3 protein: CASDDPPDRAKGYTF; CDR3 DNA: TGTGCCAGCGACGATCCGCCAGACAGGGCAAAAGGCTACACCTTC
D gene: NA; V gene: TRBV12-3/TRBV12-4; clone size: NA; J gene: TRBJ1-5; CDR3 protein: CASSRVANQPQHF; CDR3 DNA: TGTGCCAGCAGCAGGGTAGCCAATCAGCCCCAGCATTTT
D gene: TRBD2; V gene: TRBV5-4; clone size: NA; J gene: TRBJ2-1; CDR3 protein: CASTRSGGADEQFF; CDR3 DNA: TGTGCCAGCACCCGGTCGGGGGGGGCCGATGAGCAGTTCTTC
D gene: NA; V gene: TRBV23-1; clone size: NA; J gene: TRBJ1-1; CDR3 protein: CASSQSAGWDTEAFF; CDR3 DNA: TGCGCCAGCAGTCAATCGGCAGGGTGGGACACTGAAGCTTTCTTT
D gene: TRBD1; V gene: TRBV2; clone size: NA; J gene: TRBJ1-5; CDR3 protein: CASSAQGQNQPQHF; CDR3 DNA: TGTGCCAGCAGTGCACAGGGGCAGAATCAGCCCCAGCATTTT
D gene: TRBD2; V gene: TRBV29-1; clone size: NA; J gene: TRBJ2-4; CDR3 protein: CSVGLAKLGQNIQYF; CDR3 DNA: TGCAGCGTCGGACTAGCGAAACTCGGGCAAAACATTCAGTACTTC
D gene: TRBD1; V gene: TRBV28; clone size: NA; J gene: TRBJ2-7; CDR3 protein: CASSFGTGAYEQYF; CDR3 DNA: TGTGCCAGCAGTTTTGGGACAGGGGCCTACGAGCAGTACTTC
D gene: TRBD1; V gene: TRBV18; clone size: NA; J gene: TRBJ2-2; CDR3 protein: CASSAAGGLNTGELFF; CDR3 DNA: TGTGCCAGCTCAGCTGCAGGGGGCTTGAACACCGGGGAGCTGTTTTTT
D gene: TRBD1; V gene: TRBV5-1; clone size: NA; J gene: TRBJ1-1; CDR3 protein: CASTPTGTGDLNTEAFF; CDR3 DNA: TGCGCCAGCACACCCACCGGGACAGGGGATTTGAACACTGAAGCTTTCTTT
D gene: TRBD1; V gene: TRBV13; clone size: NA; J gene: TRBJ1-4; CDR3 protein: CASSPGDRGPEKLFF; CDR3 DNA: TGTGCCAGCAGCCCGGGGGACAGGGGGCCTGAAAAACTGTTTTTT
D gene: NA; V gene: TRBV19; clone size: NA; J gene: TRBJ1-1; CDR3 protein: CASSMNGQTKRNTEAFF; CDR3 DNA: TGTGCCAGTAGTATGAACGGTCAGACAAAACGAAACACTGAAGCTTTCTTT
D gene: NA; V gene: TRBV13; clone size: NA; J gene: TRBJ1-1; CDR3 protein: CASSPSRTEAFF; CDR3 DNA: TGTGCCAGCAGCCCGAGTCGGACTGAAGCTTTCTTT
D gene: TRBD1; V gene: TRBV4-1; clone size: NA; J gene: TRBJ1-4; CDR3 protein: CASSQLTGGYEKLFF; CDR3 DNA: TGCGCCAGCAGCCAATTGACAGGGGGCTATGAAAAACTGTTTTTT
D gene: TRBD1; V gene: TRBV5-1; clone size: NA; J gene: TRBJ2-3; CDR3 protein: CASTYVRDSRTDTQYF; CDR3 DNA: TGCGCCAGCACCTATGTCCGGGACAGCCGGACAGATACGCAGTATTTT
D gene: NA; V gene: TRBV6-1; clone size: NA; J gene: TRBJ2-5; CDR3 protein: CASSEAGAGVQTQYF; CDR3 DNA: TGTGCCAGCAGTGAAGCGGGGGCTGGGGTACAGACCCAGTACTTC
D gene: TRBD1; V gene: TRBV19; clone size: NA; J gene: TRBJ2-7; CDR3 protein: CASKGTGAIQQYF; CDR3 DNA: TGTGCCAGTAAGGGGACAGGGGCCATCCAGCAGTACTTC
D gene: NA; V gene: TRBV6-5; clone size: few; J gene: TRBJ2-3; CDR3 protein: CASSYGAATDTQYF; CDR3 DNA: TGTGCCAGCAGTTACGGGGCTGCCACAGATACGCAGTATTTT
D gene: TRBD1; V gene: TRBV3-1/TRBV3-2; clone size: NA; J gene: TRBJ1-4; CDR3 protein: CASSRQGGDEKLFF; CDR3 DNA: TGTGCCAGCAGTCGACAGGGCGGGGATGAAAAACTGTTTTTT
D gene: TRBD1; V gene: TRBV18; clone size: NA; J gene: TRBJ1-2; CDR3 protein: CASSPLGTGDTYGYTF; CDR3 DNA: TGTGCCAGCTCACCCCTGGGGACAGGGGATACCTATGGCTACACCTTC
D gene: TRBD1; V gene: TRBV7-2; clone size: NA; J gene: TRBJ2-5; CDR3 protein: CASSNRDRSGQETQYF; CDR3 DNA: TGTGCCAGCAGCAACCGGGACAGGAGTGGCCAAGAGACCCAGTACTTC
D gene: TRBD1; V gene: TRBV14; clone size: few; J gene: TRBJ2-7; CDR3 protein: CASSQARPGQLFYEQYF; CDR3 DNA: TGTGCCAGCAGCCAAGCTCGTCCGGGACAGCTTTTCTACGAGCAGTACTTC
D gene: TRBD1; V gene: TRBV7-9; clone size: NA; J gene: TRBJ2-1; CDR3 protein: CASSFRDSDSNEQFF; CDR3 DNA: TGTGCCAGCAGCTTCAGGGACAGTGATAGCAATGAGCAGTTCTTC
D gene: TRBD2; V gene: TRBV28; clone size: NA; J gene: TRBJ2-7; CDR3 protein: CASTGSGRSEQYF; CDR3 DNA: TGTGCCAGCACTGGGAGCGGGAGAAGCGAGCAGTACTTC
D gene: TRBD2; V gene: TRBV7-6; clone size: NA; J gene: TRBJ2-3; CDR3 protein: CASSLSPGLAGFGTDTQYF; CDR3 DNA: TGTGCCAGCAGCTTATCTCCGGGACTAGCGGGATTTGGCACAGATACGCAGTATTTT
D gene: NA; V gene: TRBV6-5; clone size: NA; J gene: TRBJ2-7; CDR3 protein: CASSYSGTQAYEQYF; CDR3 DNA: TGTGCCAGCAGTTACTCCGGGACTCAAGCCTACGAGCAGTACTTC
D gene: TRBD2; V gene: TRBV7-7; clone size: NA; J gene: TRBJ2-5; CDR3 protein: CASSLRASGGREGETQYF; CDR3 DNA: TGTGCCAGCAGCTTAAGGGCTAGCGGGGGGCGAGAGGGTGAGACCCAGTACTTC
D gene: TRBD2; V gene: TRBV6-2/TRBV6-3; clone size: NA; J gene: TRBJ2-2; CDR3 protein: CASSPRREGTGELFF; CDR3 DNA: TGTGCCAGCAGCCCCCGGCGGGAGGGGACCGGGGAGCTGTTTTTT
D gene: NA; V gene: TRBV3-1/TRBV3-2; clone size: NA; J gene: TRBJ2-5; CDR3 protein: CASSQDGTFQETQYF; CDR3 DNA: TGTGCCAGCAGCCAAGATGGGACTTTCCAAGAGACCCAGTACTTC
D gene: NA; V gene: TRBV18; clone size: NA; J gene: TRBJ2-7; CDR3 protein: CASSPNSGFHYEQYF; CDR3 DNA: TGTGCCAGCTCACCAAACAGCGGATTCCATTACGAGCAGTACTTC
D gene: TRBD1; V gene: TRBV30; clone size: few; J gene: TRBJ1-2; CDR3 protein: CAWSVGLGQGYGYTF; CDR3 DNA: TGTGCCTGGAGTGTAGGGCTGGGACAGGGCTATGGCTACACCTTC
D gene: NA; V gene: TRBV20-1; clone size: NA; J gene: TRBJ2-3; CDR3 protein: CSASPSEDTQYF; CDR3 DNA: TGCAGTGCTAGTCCCAGCGAAGATACGCAGTATTTT
D gene: TRBD1; V gene: TRBV28; clone size: NA; J gene: TRBJ2-7; CDR3 protein: CASRGQGVTHEQYF; CDR3 DNA: TGTGCCAGCAGGGGACAGGGGGTGACCCACGAGCAGTACTTC
D gene: TRBD1; V gene: TRBV7-2; clone size: NA; J gene: TRBJ1-6; CDR3 protein: CASSFDRGGSPLHF; CDR3 DNA: TGTGCCAGCAGCTTCGACAGGGGGGGTTCACCCCTCCACTTT
D gene: NA; V gene: TRBV6-5; clone size: few; J gene: TRBJ2-1; CDR3 protein: CASSYGAGNNEQFF; CDR3 DNA: TGTGCCAGCAGTTATGGCGCAGGGAACAATGAGCAGTTCTTC
D gene: NA; V gene: TRBV9; clone size: NA; J gene: TRBJ1-1; CDR3 protein: CASSPRTDTEAFF; CDR3 DNA: TGTGCCAGCAGCCCGCGGACAGACACTGAAGCTTTCTTT
D gene: TRBD2; V gene: TRBV29-1; clone size: once; J gene: TRBJ2-7; CDR3 protein: CSTRLAGNEQYF; CDR3 DNA: TGCAGCACTAGACTAGCGGGGAACGAGCAGTACTTC
D gene: TRBD1; V gene: TRBV6-5; clone size: few; J gene: TRBJ2-7; CDR3 protein: CASSKPGQAKYEQYF; CDR3 DNA: TGTGCCAGCAGTAAACCGGGACAGGCGAAATACGAGCAGTACTTC
D gene: TRBD1; V gene: TRBV5-4; clone size: NA; J gene: TRBJ2-2; CDR3 protein: CASSSYGTGNTGELFF; CDR3 DNA: TGTGCCAGCAGCTCCTACGGGACAGGGAACACCGGGGAGCTGTTTTTT
D gene: NA; V gene: TRBV27; clone size: NA; J gene: TRBJ1-6; CDR3 protein: CASSFNSFVNSPLHF; CDR3 DNA: TGTGCCAGCAGTTTCAACAGCTTCGTTAATTCACCCCTCCACTTT
D gene: NA; V gene: TRBV3-1/TRBV3-2; clone size: NA; J gene: TRBJ2-1; CDR3 protein: CASTKTGAYNEQFF; CDR3 DNA: TGTGCCAGCACCAAGACAGGAGCCTACAATGAGCAGTTCTTC
D gene: NA; V gene: TRBV4-1; clone size: NA; J gene: TRBJ2-5; CDR3 protein: CASSRAADAGSETQYF; CDR3 DNA: TGCGCCAGCAGCCGAGCGGCGGACGCGGGTTCGGAGACCCAGTACTTC
D gene: NA; V gene: TRBV25-1; clone size: NA; J gene: TRBJ1-2; CDR3 protein: CASSDTKGPSYYGYTF; CDR3 DNA: TGTGCCAGCAGTGATACTAAGGGGCCCTCCTATTATGGCTACACCTTC
D gene: NA; V gene: TRBV4-2; clone size: NA; J gene: TRBJ1-2; CDR3 protein: CASSQKAAESNYGYTF; CDR3 DNA: TGTGCCAGCAGCCAAAAGGCGGCAGAGAGTAACTATGGCTACACCTTC